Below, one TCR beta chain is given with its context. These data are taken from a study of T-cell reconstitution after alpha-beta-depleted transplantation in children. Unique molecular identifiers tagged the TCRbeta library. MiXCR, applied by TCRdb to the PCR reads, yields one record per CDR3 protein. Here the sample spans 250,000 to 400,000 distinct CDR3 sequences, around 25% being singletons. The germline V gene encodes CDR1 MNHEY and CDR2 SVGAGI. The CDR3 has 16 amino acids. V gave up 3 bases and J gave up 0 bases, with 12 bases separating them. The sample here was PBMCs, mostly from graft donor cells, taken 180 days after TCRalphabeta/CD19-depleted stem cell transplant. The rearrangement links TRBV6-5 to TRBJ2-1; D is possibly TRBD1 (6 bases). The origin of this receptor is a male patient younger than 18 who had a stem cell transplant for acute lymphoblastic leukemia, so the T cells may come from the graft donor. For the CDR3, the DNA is TGTGCCAGCAGTTATGGGGGCTACAGCTCCTACAATGAGCAGTTCTTC. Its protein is CASSYGGYSSYNEQFF.